This T cell receptor beta chain is from a study of CD8 T cells in Susac syndrome. The V gene's germline CDR1 is SGDLS and CDR2 YYNGEE. The V segment lost 0 bases and the J segment 5 bases; nucleotides outside the gene matches: 8. This CDR3 has 16 amino acids. General study results and limits: An acknowledgment was made by the study that its TCR sequencing and HLA analysis involved relatively few individuals.

On this clonotype itself: The antigen is not known.

The RNA input was roughly 0.45 to 1 ug, and it was reverse transcribed with random hexamers. immunoSEQ multiplex PCR amplified TCR beta CDR3 across 54 Vbeta, 13 Jbeta. MiXCR, run by TCRdb on the immunoSEQ multiplex PCR reads, gives a single entry per CDR3 protein. The sample lists around 300,000 distinct CDR3 sequences; about 91% were seen once. The authors carried out high-throughput sequencing of TCR beta. They applied it to CD8+ and CD4+ T cells obtained from blood. Sequences were obtained from CD8+ T cells from PBMCs. The clonotype comes from a human donor with multiple sclerosis. V usage is TRBV9 and J usage is TRBJ2-3, with 8 positions matching TRBD1. CDR3 coding DNA: TGTGCCAGCAGCGTAGTGGGGCAGGGGGCCCGAGATACGCAGTATTTT. It yields the protein CASSVVGQGARDTQYF.